The clone carrying this TCR beta chain occurred a few times. Its specificity is unknown. The sample comes from a study of long-term antiretroviral therapy in people with HIV. Runs used v3.0 of the immunoSEQ assay and were done at survey level. Sequencing had a target that covered about 35,000-55,000 T-cell genomes per sample. The table came from immunoSEQ multiplex PCR; TCRdb's copy has only in-frame clones and leaves some out. This sample has some 27,000 clones, with 84% found just once. Whole-study results and caveats: Relative to transplant donor controls, diversity remained lower despite increasing after ART. Controls exceeded HIV repertoires in CDR3 length range.

The sample here was unsorted PBMCs, taken 0.4 years after starting antiretroviral therapy. The clonotype was recovered from a young man with HIV.

The CDR3 reads CASKLREGVVEQYF. The CDR3 DNA reads TGTGCCAGCAAGCTCCGGGAGGGAGTAGTGGAGCAGTACTTC. This chain uses TRBV28 with TRBJ2-7, with 8 bases that match TRBD2. There are 14 residues in the CDR3. Germline values: CDR1 MDHEN, CDR2 SYDVKM. With V trimmed by 7 bases and J by 7 bases, 12 bases remained unmatched.